This TCR beta chain is drawn from a study of blood T cell repertoires in COVID-19. Germline V lookup: CDR1 MNHEY, CDR2 SMNVEV (reference sequence). CDR3 length: 18 residues. Unmatched junction bases numbered 8, after V lost 3 bases and J lost 0 bases. The protocol was immunoSEQ multiplex PCR, while the TCRdb copy is restricted to in-frame clones and leaves out a portion. The sample holds about 50,000 clones, around nine tenths seen once. Input material: peripheral blood. The TCR sequence derives from a man between 60 and 75 years old with active or convalescent COVID-19. This chain joins TRBV27 and TRBJ2-1; 10 nucleotides align to TRBD2. CDR3 sequence (DNA): TGTGCCAGCAGTTTGCTAGCGGGGGCCGTTAGCTCCTACAATGAGCAGTTCTTC. It translates to CASSLLAGAVSSYNEQFF.